The 18 T cell receptor beta chains below all came from one sample that was sequenced in a study of beta chain features in type 1 diabetes. Since all of the isolated RNA was reverse transcribed, expressed TCRB transcripts were what got sequenced. Libraries were prepared by immunoSEQ multiplex PCR; TCRdb keeps only in-frame clonotypes and omits some of them. The sample holds hundreds of thousands of clones; 15% to 18% are singletons and the top ten take roughly 0.098%. The source material was naive CD4+ T cells from blood. The receptors originated from a man between 18 and 29 years old in good health.

V is TRBV11-1 and J is TRBJ1-1; tentatively, D is TRBD1 (5 bases). V lost 5 bases and J 0 bases, leaving 19 bases between the germline ends. Germline CDR1 reads SGHAT; CDR2 reads FQDESV (reference sequence). This CDR3 comprises 17 residues. Here the CDR3 DNA reads TGTGCCAGCAGCGATCACTCCCGGGGGTACCTGAACACTGAAGCTTTCTTT. Translating gives CASSDHSRGYLNTEAFF.

This clone has more than one count but fewer than ten. Other DNA sequences in this specimen translate into the identical CDR3. The rearrangement links TRBV7-3 to TRBJ2-3; the match to TRBD2 covers 7 bases. Germline V gives CDR1 SGHTA, CDR2 FQGTGA. The V segment lost 4 bases and the J segment 5 bases; nucleotides outside the gene matches: 0. The CDR3 has 12 residues. The CDR3 region has the DNA TGTGCCAGCAGCTCTAGCGGAGATACGCAGTATTTT. Amino acids: CASSSSGDTQYF.

The rearrangement links TRBV9 to TRBJ2-3, with D unresolved. Germline V gives CDR1 SGDLS, CDR2 YYNGEE. There are 11 residues in the CDR3. V lost 0 bases and J 7 bases, leaving 3 bases between the germline ends. CDR3 protein: CASSVGYTQYF. The CDR3 DNA reads as TGTGCCAGCAGCGTAGGATATACGCAGTATTTT.

This rearrangement joins TRBV7-3 to TRBJ1-6; tentative D call: TRBD1 (6 bases). V shed 1 base and J shed 5 bases, with 9 bases lying between them. The CDR3 extends over 15 amino acids. Per germline, CDR1 SGHTA and CDR2 FQGTGA. CDR3 DNA sequence: TGTGCCAGCAGCTTAAGGACAGCAAATAATTCACCCCTCCACTTT. Protein sequence: CASSLRTANNSPLHF.

This sequence joins TRBV27 and TRBJ2-1, with 12 bases that match TRBD2. CDR3 length equals 19 residues. CDR1 and CDR2 from the germline V gene are MNHEY and SMNVEV (reference sequence). V was pared by 6 bases and J by 0 bases, with 12 bases of the junction left unmatched. The CDR3 bases are TGTGCCAGCAGGCATGGGACTAGCGGGTATTCTATCTCCTACAATGAGCAGTTCTTC. It translates to CASRHGTSGYSISYNEQFF.

This clone was recorded a few times. The rearrangement joins TRBV29-1 to TRBJ2-1; TRBD1 aligns across 7 bases. Germline V gene data show CDR1 as SQVTM and CDR2 as ANQGSEA. J lost 6 bases, V lost 7 bases, and 9 bases had no gene match. This CDR3 comprises 13 residues. The CDR3 region is CSATGTDFNEQFF. Written as DNA, the CDR3 is TGCAGCGCAACCGGGACAGACTTCAATGAGCAGTTCTTC.

This clone was seen more than once but under ten times. J is TRBJ1-6 and V is TRBV7-9, with a tentative D call TRBD1 (5 bases). This CDR3 is built from 13 residues. Trimming left V 3 bases short and J 10 bases short, with 10 bases between. CDR1 and CDR2 from the germline V gene are SEHNR and FQNEAQ (reference sequence). DNA of the CDR3: TGTGCCAGCAGCTTTTGGGGGGAATCACCCCTCCACTTT. Its protein product is CASSFWGESPLHF. The full variable domain, rest sourced from reference TRBV7-9 and TRBJ1-6, is DTGVSQNPRHKITKRGQNVTFRCDPISEHNRLYWYRQTLGQGPEFLTYFQNEAQLEKSRLLSDRFSAERPKGSFSTLEIQRTEQGDSAMYLCASSFWGESPLHFGNGTRLTVT.

This clone appeared a few times. The rearrangement uses TRBV7-2 and TRBJ2-7, with a tentative D call TRBD2 (6 bases). V lost 1 base, J lost 3 bases, and 10 bases lay in between. This CDR3 is built from 14 residues. Germline CDR1 and CDR2: SGHTA and FQGNSA. CDR3 amino acids: CASSLGRGFYEQYF. The CDR3 nucleotides are TGTGCCAGCAGCTTAGGGCGGGGTTTCTACGAGCAGTACTTC.

This chain links TRBV6-6 with TRBJ1-4, with 8 nucleotides matching TRBD1. The length of the CDR3 is 14 residues. Germline V gene sequence: CDR1 MNHNY, CDR2 SVGAGI (reference sequence). Germline trimming cut 6 bases from V and 3 bases from J; bases unmatched to any gene: 3. The DNA of the CDR3 is TGTGCCAGCAGGGACAGGGTTGCTAATGAAAAACTGTTTTTT. Amino acid sequence: CASRDRVANEKLFF.

This clone was counted only a few times. The gene calls are TRBV28 and TRBJ2-7; D is undetermined. Trimming pared 5 bases from V and 0 bases from J, leaving 17 bases between. CDR1 MDHEN and CDR2 SYDVKM come from the germline V gene. This CDR3 contains 16 residues. The CDR3 coding sequence is TGTGCCAGCAGTCCCCCGGGCCCCGACATCTCCTACGAGCAGTACTTC. This encodes CASSPPGPDISYEQYF.

This chain uses TRBV7-9 with TRBJ1-1, with D possibly TRBD1 on 6 matching bases. This CDR3 comprises 13 residues. In germline, CDR1 is SEHNR, CDR2 FQNEAQ (reference sequence). Deletions cut 5 bases from V and 5 bases from J, with 12 bases between. The CDR3 here is CASSPQQGTEAFF. For the CDR3, the DNA is TGTGCCAGCAGCCCTCAACAGGGAACTGAAGCTTTCTTT.

The chain couples TRBV10-3 to TRBJ2-1, with a tentative D call TRBD2 (5 bases). Per the germline V gene, CDR1 is ENHRY and CDR2 is SYGVKD. Trimming shortened V by 6 bases and J by 8 bases, and 11 bases separated the two germline ends. There are 12 residues in the CDR3. This CDR3 reads CAIRPDSDEQFF. Here the CDR3 DNA reads TGTGCCATCAGGCCGGACTCCGATGAGCAGTTCTTC.

This clone was found a few times. The chain links TRBV28 to TRBJ2-5; no firm D call. The CDR3 sequence is 12 residues long. Trimming took 6 bases from V and 0 from J, leaving 5 bases between them. The V gene's germline CDR1 is MDHEN and CDR2 SYDVKM. The CDR3: CASRVYQETQYF. The CDR3, as DNA: TGTGCCAGCAGGGTATACCAAGAGACCCAGTACTTC.

This chain links TRBV2 with TRBJ2-2, with TRBD2 matching over 7 bases. CDR1 and CDR2 from the germline V gene are SNHLY and FYNNEI. V shed 6 bases and J 9 bases; nucleotides not matched to a gene: 19. The CDR3 has 17 residues. The CDR3 spells CASRATGTTYHSRELFF. The CDR3 DNA follows: TGTGCCAGCAGGGCTACCGGGACTACCTATCACTCCAGGGAGCTGTTTTTT. Complete variable domain (other parts from reference TRBV2 and TRBJ2-2): EPEVTQTPSHQVTQMGQEVILRCVPISNHLYFYWYRQILGQKVEFLVSFYNNEISEKSEIFDDQFSVERPDGSNFTLKIRSTKLEDSAMYFCASRATGTTYHSRELFFGEGSRLTVL.

The sample holds a few counts of this clone. The J gene is TRBJ2-1, the V gene TRBV7-3; 7 nucleotides align to TRBD2. The CDR3 sequence is 15 residues long. V shed 1 base, J shed 4 bases, and the junction held 4 bases outside the gene matches. Per germline, CDR1 SGHTA and CDR2 FQGTGA. The CDR3 DNA reads as TGTGCCAGCAGCTTAATACGGGGGGATTACAATGAGCAGTTCTTC. Translation gives CASSLIRGDYNEQFF.

The chain carries TRBV18 and TRBJ2-7, with a weak D call TRBD1 (6 bases). CDR3 size: 17 residues. In germline, CDR1 is KGHSH, CDR2 LQKENI. V lost 3 bases, J lost 2 bases, and 20 bases lay in between. The CDR3 region is CASSPTGDRSRAYEQYF. The DNA for the CDR3 is TGTGCCAGCTCACCTACCGGAGACAGGAGTCGTGCCTACGAGCAGTACTTC. The full variable domain, rest sourced from reference TRBV18 and TRBJ2-7, is NAGVMQNPRHLVRRRGQEARLRCSPMKGHSHVYWYRQLPEEGLKFMVYLQKENIIDESGMPKERFSAEFPKEGPSILRIQQVVRGDSAAYFCASSPTGDRSRAYEQYFGPGTRLTVT.

This clone occurred once. The chain links TRBV10-3 to TRBJ1-1, with 10 bases lining up with TRBD1. Germline-derived CDR1 and CDR2 are ENHRY and SYGVKD. Trimming took 5 bases from V and 3 from J; bases not matched to a gene: 3. CDR3 length: 14 residues. CDR3 DNA: TGTGCCATCAGTCTAGGACAGGGGGACACTGAAGCTTTCTTT. This codes for CAISLGQGDTEAFF.

The CDR3 nucleotides read TGTGCCAGCAGCTCCCTTGGACAGAATAATTCACCCCTCCACTTT. This encodes CASSSLGQNNSPLHF. The chain couples TRBV7-3 to TRBJ1-6, with D possibly matching TRBD1 (6 bases). V dropped 4 bases and J dropped 5 bases, with 12 bases sitting between them. Per the germline V gene, CDR1 is SGHTA and CDR2 is FQGTGA. This CDR3 is built from 15 residues. The full variable domain, completed using reference TRBV7-3 and TRBJ1-6, is GAGVSQTPSNKVTEKGKYVELRCDPISGHTALYWYRQSLGQGPEFLIYFQGTGAADDSGLPNDRFFAVRPEGSVSTLKIQRTERGDSAVYLCASSSLGQNNSPLHFGNGTRLTVT.